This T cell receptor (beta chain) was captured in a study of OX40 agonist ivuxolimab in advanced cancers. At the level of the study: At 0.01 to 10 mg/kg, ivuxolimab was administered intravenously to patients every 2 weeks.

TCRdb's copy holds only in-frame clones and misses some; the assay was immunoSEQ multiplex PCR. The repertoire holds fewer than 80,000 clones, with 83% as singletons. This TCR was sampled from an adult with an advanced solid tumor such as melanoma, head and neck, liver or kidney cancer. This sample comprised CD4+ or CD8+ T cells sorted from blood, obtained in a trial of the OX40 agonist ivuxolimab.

CDR3 nucleotides: TGTGCCAGCTCACCAGGCAGAGTAGCGGGGGGCCACGAGCAGTACTTC. Its translation is CASSPGRVAGGHEQYF. The rearrangement links TRBV18 to TRBJ2-7, with TRBD2 matching over 10 bases. CDR3 length: 16 amino acids. V was pared by 2 bases and J by 5 bases, with 9 bases of the junction left unmatched. The germline V gene encodes CDR1 KGHSH and CDR2 LQKENI.